This TCR beta chain stems from a study of cytotoxic CD8 clonotypes in ibrutinib-treated CLL. Points from the study as a whole: Public clonotypes were uncommon and contracted or stayed stable on treatment.

CDR1 KGHSH and CDR2 LQKENI come from the germline V gene. The CDR3 is made up of 14 amino acids. Trimming at V came to 5 bases and at J to 4 bases, leaving 8 bases not matched to a gene. To note about this clone: Antigen: not known.

Libraries were prepared by immunoSEQ multiplex PCR; TCRdb keeps only in-frame clonotypes and omits some of them. The repertoire holds approximately 140,000 clones, approximately 80% seen once, with about 27% in the top ten. The rearrangement uses TRBV18 and TRBJ2-7; TRBD2 aligns across 7 bases. The sequence came from a human donor with chronic lymphocytic leukemia. Sequencing was performed on PBMCs, taken after 12 months of ibrutinib treatment. The CDR3 protein is CASSLTWEGYEQYF. CDR3 bases: TGTGCCAGCTCATTAACTTGGGAGGGGTACGAGCAGTACTTC.